The clone carrying this T cell receptor (beta chain) has more than one count but fewer than ten. Its cognate antigen is unknown. Sequenced material consisted of expressed TCRB transcripts (all of the isolated RNA was reverse transcribed). Sequencing used immunoSEQ multiplex PCR; TCRdb keeps in-frame clones, though not all of them. Here the sample spans fewer than 900,000 clones, roughly a sixth being singletons. Purity (above 98%) was reached by all sorted populations. This sample was taken from a study of beta chain features in type 1 diabetes. Study-wide findings and caveats: Possible PCR preference for shorter templates applied equally to patients and controls. VDJ junctions in type 1 diabetes patients carried more deletions and fewer insertions. Naive, central memory and Treg TCRB repertoires seemed to resemble each other more closely in patients than they did in healthy donors.

CDR1 and CDR2 (germline): WSHSY, SAAADI. Trimming removed 7 bases from V and 6 bases from J, with 11 bases in between. This CDR3 has 12 amino acids. The V call is TRBV10-2, the J call TRBJ2-3; D not certain. Sequenced sample: naive CD4+ T cells from blood. The origin of this receptor is a woman younger than 30 in good health. The CDR3 DNA follows: TGCGCCAGCACCCCCGGCCCGGATACGCAGTATTTT. Amino acid sequence: CASTPGPDTQYF.